Listed below are T cell receptor beta chains from one sample, sequenced in a study of T cells in Graves' hyperthyroidism and ophthalmopathy. TCRdb passed the multiplex PCR reads through MiXCR, listing each CDR3 protein once. This table has over 250,000 distinct CDR3 sequences, about 25% appearing once. Sequencing was performed on blood. These receptors were obtained from a man in his forties with Graves' hyperthyroidism that later progressed to Graves' ophthalmopathy. The CDR3 runs from the conserved cysteine through the conserved F or W. The order of the fields is J gene, D gene, clone size, V gene, CDR3 length, CDR3 DNA, CDR3 protein. A D gene is named only where the DNA matches it firmly. A row's size may be missing; if present it is once, few, many or a size class.

TRBJ2-5	TRBD1	many	TRBV7-7	15	TGTGCTAGCAGCGTGGGGACAGAAACGCAAGAGACCCAGTACTTC	CASSVGTETQETQYF
TRBJ1-2	TRBD1	many	TRBV2	15	TGTGCCAGCAATCCGGGACAGGTAGTTCGCTATGGCTACACCTTC	CASNPGQVVRYGYTF
TRBJ2-7	.	many	TRBV27	14	TGTGCCAGCAGTTTAAGTCCAGCTACCTACGAGCAGTACTTC	CASSLSPATYEQYF
TRBJ2-5	TRBD1	.	TRBV30	13	TGTGCCTGGAACAGGGGAATCGGAGAGACCCAGTACTTC	CAWNRGIGETQYF
TRBJ1-6	TRBD1	many	TRBV13	22	TGTGCCAGCAGCTTATATCCAGGGGGGACCGAAAAGGGGGCATCGCGTAATTCACCCCTCCACTTT	CASSLYPGGTEKGASRNSPLHF
TRBJ1-2	TRBD1	few	TRBV4-1	16	TGCGCCAGCAGCCAACCGACGGGACAGGGGGTCCATGGCTACACCTTC	CASSQPTGQGVHGYTF
TRBJ2-5	TRBD2	.	TRBV7-9	14	TGTGCCAGCAGCTCCTTACTAGCGCAAGAGACCCAGTACTTC	CASSSLLAQETQYF
TRBJ2-7	.	many	TRBV20-1	14	TGCAGTGCTAGAGATCAAAGGAAATCCTACGAGCAGTACTTC	CSARDQRKSYEQYF
TRBJ1-1	.	.	TRBV19	13	TGTGCCAGTAGAAAGGAGGGTGTATCTGAAGCTTTCTTT	CASRKEGVSEAFF
TRBJ1-3	.	many	TRBV19	17	TGTGCCAGTAGATCAAAGGAATCATACTCCTCTGGAAACACCATATATTTT	CASRSKESYSSGNTIYF
TRBJ2-7	TRBD2	many	TRBV27	15	TGTGCCAGCAGTTATTCGGGAGGTCGGCTTATCGAGCAGTACTTC	CASSYSGGRLIEQYF
TRBJ1-2	.	.	TRBV9	14	TGTGCCAGCAGCTCTGGGACAAGGTTTGATGGCTACACCTTC	CASSSGTRFDGYTF
TRBJ1-2	TRBD1	many	TRBV4-1	18	TGCGCCAGCAGCCCTACCATCCCCCGGGACAGGGAACACTATGGCTACACCTTC	CASSPTIPRDREHYGYTF
TRBJ2-7	.	many	TRBV5-1	14	TGCGCCAGCAGCTTTTCAGACAGTACCTACGAGCAGTACTTC	CASSFSDSTYEQYF
TRBJ2-5	.	many	TRBV12-3/TRBV12-4	15	TGTGCCAGCAACCAGTGGGGGACCCCACAGGAGACCCAGTACTTC	CASNQWGTPQETQYF
TRBJ2-7	TRBD1	many	TRBV13	13	TGTGCCAGCAGCTGGGGACAGGGGAGGGAGCAGTACTTC	CASSWGQGREQYF
TRBJ2-5	.	once	TRBV12-3/TRBV12-4	13	TGTGCCAGCAGTAGTTACCTGGAAGAGACCCAGTACTTC	CASSSYLEETQYF
TRBJ1-3	.	many	TRBV12-3/TRBV12-4	15	TGTGCCAGCAGTTTCGGGCAGATCTCTGGAAACACCATATATTTT	CASSFGQISGNTIYF
TRBJ1-2	.	many	TRBV19	13	TGTGCCAGTAGGATACAGGGTTCGGATGGCTACACCTTC	CASRIQGSDGYTF
TRBJ2-2	.	.	TRBV29-1	13	TGCAGCGTTGTGTGGGAGAACACCGGGGAGCTGTTTTTT	CSVVWENTGELFF
TRBJ1-1	.	few	TRBV3-1	14	TGTGCCAGCAGCCAAAATACCGGAGGCGCTGAAGCTTTCTTT	CASSQNTGGAEAFF
TRBJ2-7	TRBD1	many	TRBV11-3	14	TGTGCCAGCAGCTGGGGACAGGGAGACTACGAGCAGTACTTC	CASSWGQGDYEQYF
TRBJ1-5	TRBD1	few	TRBV20-1	15	TGCAGTGCTAGACAGGGGGAGGAGAGCAATCAGCCCCAGCATTTT	CSARQGEESNQPQHF
TRBJ2-7	TRBD1	.	TRBV20-1	14	TGCAGTGCTGAGAACAGGGGTGGCTCCTACGAGCAGTACTTC	CSAENRGGSYEQYF
TRBJ2-3	.	many	TRBV6-1	13	TGTGCCAGCTGTCTGATACACACAGATACGCAGTATTTT	CASCLIHTDTQYF
TRBJ2-2	.	many	TRBV7-8	15	TGTGCCAGCAGCTTACGAGGGGTTGGGACCGGGGAGCTGTTTTTT	CASSLRGVGTGELFF
TRBJ2-7	.	many	TRBV7-9	14	TGTGCCAGCCGGCATATATGGAGGGACTACGAGCAGTACTTC	CASRHIWRDYEQYF
TRBJ2-5	.	.	TRBV6-2/TRBV6-3	13	TGTGCCAGCAGTTACTCGGGCTTGGAGACCCAGTACTTC	CASSYSGLETQYF
TRBJ1-5	.	many	TRBV28	17	TGTGCCAGCGCACCACGACAGGACTGGGATGGGAATCAGCCCCAGCATTTT	CASAPRQDWDGNQPQHF
TRBJ2-5	.	many	TRBV10-3	15	TGTGCCATCAGTAGCAGTAACGCTGATCAAGAGACCCAGTACTTC	CAISSSNADQETQYF
TRBJ2-7	.	many	TRBV29-1	13	TGCAGCGTTGAACAGGGCAGCGGCTACGAGCAGTACTTC	CSVEQGSGYEQYF
TRBJ2-7	TRBD2	.	TRBV12-3/TRBV12-4	15	TGTGCCAGCAGCGAACTAGCGGGAGGGCCCTACGAGCAGTACTTC	CASSELAGGPYEQYF
TRBJ2-7	.	many	TRBV5-1	13	TGCGCCAGCAGTGGGAGTAGCGGAAACGAGCAGTACTTC	CASSGSSGNEQYF
TRBJ2-5	.	.	TRBV6-1	15	TGTGCCAGCAGCGTAACTGGACTGATAGCGGAGACCCAGTACTTC	CASSVTGLIAETQYF
TRBJ2-5	TRBD2	many	TRBV20-1	15	TGCAGTGCAGATCTAGCGGAGGAGGTGGGAGAGACCCAGTACTTC	CSADLAEEVGETQYF
TRBJ2-3	.	many	TRBV29-1	10	TGCAGCGTTGATACAGATACGCAGTATTTT	CSVDTDTQYF
TRBJ1-5	.	.	TRBV6-1	15	TGTGCCAGCACCGACAGGACCTATAGCAATCAGCCCCAGCATTTT	CASTDRTYSNQPQHF
TRBJ2-5	TRBD1	many	TRBV10-3	17	TGTGCCATCAGTGACCCCCGGAAGGGGGCTTATGGAGAGACCCAGTACTTC	CAISDPRKGAYGETQYF
TRBJ1-1	.	once	TRBV3-1	14	TGTGCCAGCAGCCAAGAATTGGTGAACACTGAAGCTTTCTTT	CASSQELVNTEAFF
TRBJ1-1	.	many	TRBV12-3/TRBV12-4	14	TGTGCCAGCAGTTTACTTCCGAGGGCAAGAGGGGCTTTCTTT	CASSLLPRARGAFF
TRBJ1-1	TRBD1	many	TRBV6-5	15	TGTGCCAGCAGTTACAGGCAGGGGGTGAACACTGAAGCTTTCTTT	CASSYRQGVNTEAFF
TRBJ2-5	TRBD2	once	TRBV6-1	15	TGTGCCAGCACTACTAGCGGGAGAAGGGAAGAGACCCAGTACTTC	CASTTSGRREETQYF
TRBJ1-2	.	many	TRBV5-1	14	TGCGCCAGCAGCCCGGCGGGGACCCAGAATGGCTACACCTTC	CASSPAGTQNGYTF
TRBJ1-1	TRBD1	.	TRBV4-1	17	TGCGCCAGCAGCCAAGGCGCGTCAGGGGGTCTCAACACTGAAGCTTTCTTT	CASSQGASGGLNTEAFF
TRBJ2-1	TRBD2	.	TRBV24-1	14	TGTGCCACCAGTGTTAGCGGGAGGTCCAATGAGCAGTTCTTC	CATSVSGRSNEQFF
TRBJ1-5	.	many	TRBV7-3	17	TGTGCCAGCAGCTTAAGACACGACTCCCTTAGCAATCAGCCCCAGCATTTT	CASSLRHDSLSNQPQHF
TRBJ2-7	.	many	TRBV2	14	TGTGCCAGCAGACCCAGGGGGGTCTCCTACGAGCAGTACTTC	CASRPRGVSYEQYF
TRBJ1-2	.	few	TRBV7-2	14	TGTGCCAGCAGTCCGGACAGTGGAAACTATGGCTACACCTTC	CASSPDSGNYGYTF
TRBJ2-7	.	many	TRBV12-3/TRBV12-4	14	TGTGCCAGCAGTTCCGGGACACAACCCTACGAGCAGTACTTC	CASSSGTQPYEQYF
TRBJ2-2	.	many	TRBV4-2	15	TGTGCCAGCAGCCAAGATCTTCACCGCGGCGGGGAGCTGTTTTTT	CASSQDLHRGGELFF
TRBJ2-2	TRBD2	many	TRBV5-1	16	TGCGCCAGCAGCCCACCGGGACTAGCGGGTCCCGGGGAGCTGTTTTTT	CASSPPGLAGPGELFF
TRBJ1-1	.	many	TRBV28	14	TGTGCCAGCAGTATGGCAGGGTCCTACACTGAAGCTTTCTTT	CASSMAGSYTEAFF
TRBJ2-7	.	many	TRBV28	11	TGTGCCAGCACTGGGGTCGCCGAGCAGTACTTC	CASTGVAEQYF